Below, 26 T cell receptor beta chains from the same sample are listed, as sequenced in a study of vaccination effects on CD4 cells after COVID-19. The method was immunoSEQ multiplex PCR; TCRdb's version includes in-frame clones alone and lacks a portion of them. Of approximately 25,000 clones in the sample, 73% were seen once. Ahead of sequencing, the ViraFEST assay grew antigen-specific CD4+ T cells using viral peptide pools. Scientists isolated CD4+ T cells after an approximately 10-day culture period ended. Among the vaccine recipients, none had a prior SARS-CoV-2 infection, and nucleocapsid antibodies were negative. These receptors have no identified antigens. This specimen consisted of CD4+ T cells from PBMCs cultured with HCoV-NL63 spike peptides, obtained before COVID-19 vaccination. All receptors come from a human donor who received a COVID-19 vaccine.

This clone was counted once. The chain uses TRBV7-9 and TRBJ1-2; D remains unclear. Germline V CDR1 and CDR2: SEHNR, FQNEAQ (reference sequence). Trimming stripped 2 bases from V and 5 bases from J, with 9 bases between. The CDR3 is made up of 13 amino acids. CDR3 amino acids: CASSLFTEYGYTF. DNA of the CDR3: TGTGCCAGCAGCTTATTTACGGAATATGGCTACACCTTC. Supplemented by reference TRBV7-9 and TRBJ1-2, the full variable domain reads DTGVSQNPRHKITKRGQNVTFRCDPISEHNRLYWYRQTLGQGPEFLTYFQNEAQLEKSRLLSDRFSAERPKGSFSTLEIQRTEQGDSAMYLCASSLFTEYGYTFGSGTRLTVV.

The rearrangement links TRBV7-3 to TRBJ2-2; the match to TRBD1 covers 7 bases. In germline, CDR1 is SGHTA, CDR2 FQGTGA. The CDR3 loop spans 15 amino acids. V lost 4 bases to trimming and J lost 1 base; unmatched junction nucleotides: 3. The CDR3 DNA sequence: TGTGCCAGCAGCTCCCACAGGGGGAACACCGGGGAGCTGTTTTTT. Translating it yields CASSSHRGNTGELFF.

The rearrangement links TRBV29-1 to TRBJ2-7, with 8 positions matching TRBD2. CDR3 length equals 14 residues. CDR1 and CDR2 from the germline V gene are SQVTM and ANQGSEA. V trimming: 7 bases; J trimming: 3 bases; junction bases outside the gene matches: 11. CDR3 amino acids: CSALGGGNLYEQYF. Written as DNA, the CDR3 is TGCAGCGCTCTCGGGGGGGGAAACCTCTACGAGCAGTACTTC.

The V call is TRBV18, the J call TRBJ1-3, with TRBD1 as a possible D gene (5 bases). Per germline, CDR1 KGHSH and CDR2 LQKENI. This CDR3 comprises 17 residues. V lost 3 bases to trimming and J lost 0 bases, with 15 bases between them. CDR3 in amino acids: CASSPLDTSSSGNTIYF. The CDR3, as DNA: TGTGCCAGCTCACCTTTGGACACCTCGAGCTCTGGAAACACCATATATTTT.

The V and J genes are TRBV3-1 (or the pseudogene TRBV3-2) and TRBJ2-3; maybe TRBD2 (5 bases). The germline CDR1 and CDR2 sequences are LGHDT and YNNKEL (reference sequence). The CDR3 covers 15 residues. V lost 1 base and J 11 bases, leaving 19 bases between the germline ends. DNA for the CDR3: TGTGCCAGCAGCCAAGCGCGTCGGGGAGCCCGGGGGCAGTATTTT. It codes for CASSQARRGARGQYF.

V and J are TRBV19 and TRBJ1-4; D call uncertain. Germline V gives CDR1 LNHDA, CDR2 SQIVND (reference sequence). Between the trimmed V and J ends, which lost 11 bases and 7 bases, there was a span of 20 bases. CDR3 length: 14 residues. CDR3 nucleotide sequence: TGTGCCCTACCCCCGAAGGGTCTGGGTGAAAAACTGTTTTTT. This sequence encodes CALPPKGLGEKLFF.

This rearrangement joins TRBV7-3 to TRBJ2-3; D gene unclear. This CDR3 has 13 residues. The germline CDR1 and CDR2 sequences are SGHTA and FQGTGA. V lost 5 bases to trimming and J lost 6 bases, with 12 bases between them. The CDR3 DNA sequence: TGTGCCAGCAGCGCTGGGGTAGGGGATACGCAGTATTTT. It translates to CASSAGVGDTQYF.

The V call is TRBV2, the J call TRBJ2-3, with TRBD2 identical over 9 bases. V shed 7 bases and J 1 base; nucleotides not matched to a gene: 9. The CDR3 sequence is 16 residues long. Germline assignment: CDR1 SNHLY and CDR2 FYNNEI. The CDR3 here is CASINQVAGGTDTQYF. CDR3 nucleotide sequence: TGTGCCAGCATAAATCAGGTAGCGGGAGGCACAGATACGCAGTATTTT.

V and J are TRBV5-1 and TRBJ2-5; weak D call: TRBD1 (6 bases). The CDR3 consists of 16 residues. V lost 0 bases and J lost 4, with 16 bases in between. Germline assignment: CDR1 SGHRS and CDR2 YFSETQ. CDR3: CASSLASRGGRETQYF. The CDR3, as DNA: TGCGCCAGCAGCTTGGCTTCCAGGGGTGGAAGAGAGACCCAGTACTTC.

The rearrangement uses TRBV15 and TRBJ1-2; TRBD1 is a possible D gene (6 bases). The V end lost 3 bases, the J end lost 4 bases, and 15 bases lay between the germline ends. CDR3 length equals 15 residues. The germline CDR1 and CDR2 sequences are LNHNV and YYDKDF (reference sequence). The CDR3 region is CATSRGGRDVYGYTF. In nucleotides, the CDR3 is TGTGCCACCAGCAGGGGGGGCAGAGACGTCTATGGCTACACCTTC.

The rearrangement links TRBV19 to TRBJ2-6; 9 bases agree with TRBD1. This CDR3 comprises 17 residues. The J segment lost 0 bases and the V segment lost 4 bases, leaving 4 bases of the junction unmatched. Germline CDR1 and CDR2: LNHDA and SQIVND (reference sequence). This CDR3 reads CASSSYRGPSGANVLTF. CDR3 coding DNA: TGTGCCAGTAGTAGCTACAGGGGGCCCTCTGGGGCCAACGTCCTGACTTTC.

The chain links TRBV6-6 to TRBJ1-2; maybe TRBD1 (6 bases). The V gene lost 8 bases and the J gene lost 2 bases, with 15 bases spanning the gap. CDR3 size: 14 residues. Germline CDR1 MNHNY, CDR2 SVGAGI (reference sequence). CDR3 bases: TGTGCCAGCGGACAACAGGGCTGGAACTATGGCTACACCTTC. This encodes CASGQQGWNYGYTF.

V is TRBV9 and J is TRBJ1-6, with D possibly matching TRBD1 (5 bases). Per germline, CDR1 SGDLS and CDR2 YYNGEE. Trimming shortened V by 0 bases and J by 6 bases, and 7 bases separated the two germline ends. The CDR3 consists of 14 residues. The chain's CDR3 is CASSVGGGNSPLHF. The CDR3 DNA follows: TGTGCCAGCAGCGTAGGGGGGGGTAATTCACCCCTCCACTTT.

CDR3 nucleotides: TGTGCCAGCTCACCACTGCCTGAAGCTTTCTTT. This gives the protein CASSPLPEAFF. This chain joins TRBV18 and TRBJ1-1; no firm D call. Germline V lookup: CDR1 KGHSH, CDR2 LQKENI. This CDR3 has 11 amino acids. V lost 1 base and J lost 6, with 3 bases in between.

The V gene is TRBV4-2, the J gene TRBJ2-7; the D gene is possibly TRBD2 (5 bases). Germline CDR1 and CDR2: LGHNA and YNFKEQ. The V end was cut by 3 bases, the J end by 5 bases, with 23 bases between. CDR3 size: 17 residues. DNA of the CDR3: TGTGCCAGCAGCCAGTACGCTAACAAGGGAGAGGTCCACGAGCAGTACTTC. It specifies CASSQYANKGEVHEQYF.

CDR3 amino acids: CASSEGLAGGPGGELFF. Here the CDR3 DNA reads TGTGCCAGCAGTGAGGGACTAGCGGGAGGGCCAGGGGGGGAGCTGTTTTTT. The chain carries TRBV2 and TRBJ2-2, with 16 positions matching TRBD2. CDR3 length: 17 residues. The germline gives CDR1 SNHLY, CDR2 FYNNEI. The ends lost 3 bases at V and 8 bases at J; junction bases unmatched: 6.

The chain has TRBV9 and TRBJ2-3; tentative D call: TRBD2 (6 bases). The CDR3 sequence is 15 residues long. The germline V and J ends were trimmed by 0 bases and 3 bases, with 11 bases remaining between them. The germline V gene encodes CDR1 SGDLS and CDR2 YYNGEE. The CDR3 nucleotides are TGTGCCAGCAGCGTAGAGGCAGGGAGGACAGATACGCAGTATTTT. This gives the protein CASSVEAGRTDTQYF.

This clone was seen only a few times. The gene calls are TRBV5-1 and TRBJ2-7; 11 positions match TRBD2. V was clipped by 4 bases and J by 10 bases; unmatched bases: 10. The germline V gene has CDR1 SGHRS and CDR2 YFSETQ. This CDR3 has 14 residues. CDR3 loop: CASSLGLAVYGQYF. The CDR3 DNA reads TGCGCCAGCAGCCTGGGACTAGCGGTCTACGGACAGTACTTC.

The chain employs TRBV4-2 and TRBJ2-5; D ambiguous. Trimming left V 0 bases short and J 1 base short, with 9 bases between. The length of the CDR3 is 15 residues. CDR1 and CDR2 (germline): LGHNA, YNFKEQ. The CDR3 coding sequence is TGTGCCAGCAGCCAAGATCCCGGCGGCCAAGAGACCCAGTACTTC. Translating gives CASSQDPGGQETQYF.

The rearrangement links TRBV30 to TRBJ2-7; TRBD1 is a possible D gene (6 bases). V dropped 0 bases and J dropped 2 bases, with 20 bases sitting between them. This CDR3 region has 17 residues. CDR1 GTSNPN and CDR2 SVGIG come from the germline V gene (reference sequence). The CDR3 DNA reads TGTGCCTGGAGTGTACGCGCAGGGGTCGGGGCGCCCTACGAGCAGTACTTC. Protein product: CAWSVRAGVGAPYEQYF.

The rearrangement uses TRBV4-3 and TRBJ2-6; 7 nucleotides align to TRBD1. Looked up from germline, CDR1 is LGHNA and CDR2 is YSLEER. This CDR3 spans 20 amino acids. V lost 4 bases to trimming and J lost 2 bases; unmatched junction nucleotides: 17. As DNA, the CDR3 is TGCGCCAGCAGCCGTGCTTGGGACAGTCGGCCCCCTCCTGGGGCCAACGTCCTGACTTTC. Amino acids: CASSRAWDSRPPPGANVLTF.

CDR3 protein: CASSGREGETQYF. CDR3 bases: TGTGCCAGCAGCGGGAGAGAAGGAGAGACCCAGTACTTC. The gene calls are TRBV2 and TRBJ2-5, with a weak D call TRBD2 (6 bases). Trimming stripped 6 bases from V and 4 bases from J, with 12 bases between. CDR1 is SNHLY and CDR2 is FYNNEI in the germline V gene. This CDR3 has 13 residues.

This chain connects TRBV7-9 to TRBJ1-1, with D hard to call. From germline, CDR1 is SEHNR and CDR2 FQNEAQ (reference sequence). V was shortened by 1 base and J by 3 bases, with 9 bases between the two germline ends. The CDR3 runs to 14 residues. The CDR3 reads CASSLEARDTEAFF. CDR3 DNA: TGTGCCAGCAGCTTAGAGGCGAGGGACACTGAAGCTTTCTTT.

CDR3 in DNA: TGTGCCAGCAGCCCCCCTTCGATTCGCGGCTATGGCTACACCTTC. Encoded protein: CASSPPSIRGYGYTF. This chain joins TRBV7-9 and TRBJ1-2, with D unresolved. The V end was cut by 5 bases, the J end by 4 bases, with 17 bases between. Looked up from germline, CDR1 is SEHNR and CDR2 is FQNEAQ (reference sequence). This CDR3 is 15 amino acids long.

The chain recombines TRBV19 with TRBJ1-2; D may be TRBD1 (6 bases). Germline lookup yields CDR1 LNHDA and CDR2 SQIVND (reference sequence). Trimming took 4 bases from V and 3 from J, leaving 18 bases between them. The CDR3 consists of 16 residues. This chain's CDR3 is CASSTRNRVLDYGYTF. In DNA form, the CDR3 reads TGTGCCAGTAGTACTCGGAACAGGGTTTTGGACTATGGCTACACCTTC.

The chain combines TRBV12-3 or TRBV12-4 with TRBJ2-1, with 12 positions matching TRBD2. The V and J ends lost 6 bases and 8 bases, in that order; junction bases with no gene match: 2. The CDR3 length is 13 residues. In nucleotides, the CDR3 is TGTGCCAGCAGGCGACTAGCGGGAGATGAGCAGTTCTTC. Protein sequence: CASRRLAGDEQFF.